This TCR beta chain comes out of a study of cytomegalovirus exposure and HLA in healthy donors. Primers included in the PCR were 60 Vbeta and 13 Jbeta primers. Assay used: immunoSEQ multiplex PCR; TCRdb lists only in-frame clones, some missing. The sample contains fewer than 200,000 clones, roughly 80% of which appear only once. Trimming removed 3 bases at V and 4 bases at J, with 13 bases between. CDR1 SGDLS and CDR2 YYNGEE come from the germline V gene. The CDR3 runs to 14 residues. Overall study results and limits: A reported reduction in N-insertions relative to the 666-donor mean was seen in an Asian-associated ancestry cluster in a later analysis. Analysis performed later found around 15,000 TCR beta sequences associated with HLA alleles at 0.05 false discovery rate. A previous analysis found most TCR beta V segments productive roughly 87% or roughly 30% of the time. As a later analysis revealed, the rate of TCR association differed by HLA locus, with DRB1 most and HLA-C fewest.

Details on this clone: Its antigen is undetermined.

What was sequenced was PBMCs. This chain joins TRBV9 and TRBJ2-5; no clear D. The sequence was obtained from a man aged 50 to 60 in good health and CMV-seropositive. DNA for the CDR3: TGTGCCAGCAGCGAGACTCCAAACGGAGAGACCCAGTACTTC. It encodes CASSETPNGETQYF.